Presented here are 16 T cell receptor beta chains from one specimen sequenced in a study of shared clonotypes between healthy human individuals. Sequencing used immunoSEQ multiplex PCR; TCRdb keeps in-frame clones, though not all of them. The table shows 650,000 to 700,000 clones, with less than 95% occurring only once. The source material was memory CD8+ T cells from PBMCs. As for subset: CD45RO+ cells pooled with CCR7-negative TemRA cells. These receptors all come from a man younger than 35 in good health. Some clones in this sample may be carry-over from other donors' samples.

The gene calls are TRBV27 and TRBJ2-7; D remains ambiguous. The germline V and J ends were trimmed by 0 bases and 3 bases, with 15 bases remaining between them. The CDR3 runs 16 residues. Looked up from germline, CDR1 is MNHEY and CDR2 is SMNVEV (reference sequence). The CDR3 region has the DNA TGTGCCAGCAGTTTATCAGGGTCCCAGAGTTACTACGAGCAGTACTTC. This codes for CASSLSGSQSYYEQYF.

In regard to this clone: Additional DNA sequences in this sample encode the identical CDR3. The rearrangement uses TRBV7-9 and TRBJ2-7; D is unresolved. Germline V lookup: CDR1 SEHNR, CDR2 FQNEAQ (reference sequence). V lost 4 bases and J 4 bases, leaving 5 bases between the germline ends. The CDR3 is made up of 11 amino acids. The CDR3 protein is CASSSPYEQYF. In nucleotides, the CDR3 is TGTGCCAGCAGCTCCCCGTACGAGCAGTACTTC.

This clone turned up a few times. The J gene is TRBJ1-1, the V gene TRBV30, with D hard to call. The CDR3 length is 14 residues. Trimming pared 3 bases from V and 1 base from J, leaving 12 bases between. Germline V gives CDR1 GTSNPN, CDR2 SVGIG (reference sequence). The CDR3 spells CAWSQAAPNTEAFF. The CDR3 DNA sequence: TGTGCCTGGAGCCAAGCCGCCCCGAACACTGAAGCTTTCTTT.

The CDR3 DNA follows: TGTGCCAGCTCACCACCGGGGCCGACGGTTGGGGAGACCCAGTACTTC. As protein: CASSPPGPTVGETQYF. The chain has TRBV18 and TRBJ2-5; D may be TRBD1 (5 bases). CDR3 size: 16 residues. In germline, CDR1 is KGHSH, CDR2 LQKENI. The V gene lost 0 bases and the J gene lost 5 bases, with 16 bases spanning the gap.

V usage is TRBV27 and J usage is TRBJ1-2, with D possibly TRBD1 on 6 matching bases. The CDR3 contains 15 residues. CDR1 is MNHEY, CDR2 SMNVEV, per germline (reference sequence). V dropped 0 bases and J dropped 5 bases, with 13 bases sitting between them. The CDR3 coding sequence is TGTGCCAGCAGTTTATCCCCTACAGGGTTTTATGGCTACACCTTC. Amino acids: CASSLSPTGFYGYTF.

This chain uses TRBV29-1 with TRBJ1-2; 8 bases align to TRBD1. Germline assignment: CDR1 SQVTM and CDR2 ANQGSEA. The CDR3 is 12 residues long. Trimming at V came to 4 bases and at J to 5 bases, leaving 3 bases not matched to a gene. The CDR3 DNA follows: TGCAGCGTTGCGGGACAGGCGTATGGCTACACCTTC. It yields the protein CSVAGQAYGYTF.

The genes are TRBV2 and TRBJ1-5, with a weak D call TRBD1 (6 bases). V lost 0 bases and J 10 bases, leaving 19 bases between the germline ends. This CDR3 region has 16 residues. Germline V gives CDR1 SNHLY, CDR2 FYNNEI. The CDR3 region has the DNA TGTGCCAGCAGTGAAGCGCTACAGGCAGGGGTTGGTCCCCAGCATTTT. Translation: CASSEALQAGVGPQHF.

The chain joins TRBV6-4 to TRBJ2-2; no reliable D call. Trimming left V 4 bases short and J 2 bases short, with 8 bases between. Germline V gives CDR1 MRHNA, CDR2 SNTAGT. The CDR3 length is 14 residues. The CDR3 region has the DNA TGTGCCAGCAGTGCTACAGAAAACACCGGGGAGCTGTTTTTT. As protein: CASSATENTGELFF.

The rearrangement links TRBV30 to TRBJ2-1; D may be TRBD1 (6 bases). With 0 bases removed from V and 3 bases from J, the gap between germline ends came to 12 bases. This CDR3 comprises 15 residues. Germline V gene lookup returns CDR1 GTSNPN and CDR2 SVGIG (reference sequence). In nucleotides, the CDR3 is TGTGCCTGGAGTGTACTTCCAGGGGTCTACAATGAGCAGTTCTTC. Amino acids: CAWSVLPGVYNEQFF.

The CDR3 region is CASSRGGRDTQYF. CDR3 sequence (DNA): TGTGCCAGCAGCCGAGGGGGGAGAGATACGCAGTATTTT. V gene TRBV11-2 combines with J gene TRBJ2-3; D tentatively fits TRBD1 or TRBD2 (6 bases each). The CDR3 is made up of 13 amino acids. Germline V CDR1 and CDR2: SGHAT, FQNNGV. Trimming removed 5 bases at V and 5 bases at J, with 11 bases between.

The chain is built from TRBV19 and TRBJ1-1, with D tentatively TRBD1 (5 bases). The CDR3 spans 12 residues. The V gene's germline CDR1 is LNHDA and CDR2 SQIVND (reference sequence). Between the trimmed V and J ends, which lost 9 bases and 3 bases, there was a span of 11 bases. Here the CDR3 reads CASREGYTEAFF. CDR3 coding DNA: TGTGCCAGCCGAGAGGGGTACACTGAAGCTTTCTTT.

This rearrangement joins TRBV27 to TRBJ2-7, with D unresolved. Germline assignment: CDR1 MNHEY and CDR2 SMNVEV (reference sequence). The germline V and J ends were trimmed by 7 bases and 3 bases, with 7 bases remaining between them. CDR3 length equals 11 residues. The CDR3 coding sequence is TGTGCCAGCAAATCCCTCTACGAGCAGTACTTC. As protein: CASKSLYEQYF.

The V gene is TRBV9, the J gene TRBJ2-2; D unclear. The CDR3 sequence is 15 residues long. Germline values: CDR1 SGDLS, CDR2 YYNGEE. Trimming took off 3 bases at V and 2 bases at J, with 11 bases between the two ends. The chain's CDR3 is CASSGYSINTGELFF. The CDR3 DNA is TGTGCCAGCAGCGGCTACTCGATTAACACCGGGGAGCTGTTTTTT.

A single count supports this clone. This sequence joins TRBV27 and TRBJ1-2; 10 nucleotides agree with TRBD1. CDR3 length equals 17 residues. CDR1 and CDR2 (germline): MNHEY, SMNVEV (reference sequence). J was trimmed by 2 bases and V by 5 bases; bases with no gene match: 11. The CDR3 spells CASSQRPGQGLNYGYTF. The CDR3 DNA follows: TGTGCCAGCAGTCAACGACCGGGACAGGGGCTAAACTATGGCTACACCTTC.

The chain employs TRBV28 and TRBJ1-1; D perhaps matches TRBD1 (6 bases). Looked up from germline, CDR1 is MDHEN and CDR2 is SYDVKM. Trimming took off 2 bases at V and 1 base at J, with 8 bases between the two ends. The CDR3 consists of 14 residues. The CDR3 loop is CASSLTGPNTEAFF. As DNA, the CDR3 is TGTGCCAGCAGTTTAACAGGGCCGAACACTGAAGCTTTCTTT.

The CDR3 nucleotides are TGTGCCAGCAGCCTCTCAGGGGGATTCTCCTACGAGCAGTACTTC. Its protein is CASSLSGGFSYEQYF. The V gene is TRBV11-2, the J gene TRBJ2-7, with 7 bases aligning to TRBD1. This CDR3 comprises 15 residues. Trimming at V came to 5 bases and at J to 0 bases, leaving 7 bases not matched to a gene. Germline assignment: CDR1 SGHAT and CDR2 FQNNGV.